This T cell receptor (beta chain) was sequenced during a study of beta chain features in type 1 diabetes. Findings of the study overall: All four CD4+ subsets from Type 1 diabetes patients carried moderately but significantly shorter TCRB CDR3s.

Of note for this clone: The antigen is unknown.

The sequenced template was cDNA made from the entire isolated RNA. Clones were read by immunoSEQ multiplex PCR, and TCRdb kept only the in-frame ones, dropping some. The sample consists of about 160,000 clones, about 63% of them appearing once. Sequenced material: naive CD4+ T cells from blood. The receptor's source is a man aged 25-45 years with type 1 diabetes.

CDR3 region: CASSGPKQGALSTDTQYF. The CDR3 nucleotides are TGTGCCAGCAGCGGACCCAAACAGGGGGCGCTTTCCACAGATACGCAGTATTTT. V and J are TRBV9 and TRBJ2-3; 9 bases are a match to TRBD1. V gave up 3 bases and J gave up 2 bases; unmatched junction bases: 13. The CDR3 extends over 18 amino acids. Germline CDR1 is SGDLS and CDR2 is YYNGEE.